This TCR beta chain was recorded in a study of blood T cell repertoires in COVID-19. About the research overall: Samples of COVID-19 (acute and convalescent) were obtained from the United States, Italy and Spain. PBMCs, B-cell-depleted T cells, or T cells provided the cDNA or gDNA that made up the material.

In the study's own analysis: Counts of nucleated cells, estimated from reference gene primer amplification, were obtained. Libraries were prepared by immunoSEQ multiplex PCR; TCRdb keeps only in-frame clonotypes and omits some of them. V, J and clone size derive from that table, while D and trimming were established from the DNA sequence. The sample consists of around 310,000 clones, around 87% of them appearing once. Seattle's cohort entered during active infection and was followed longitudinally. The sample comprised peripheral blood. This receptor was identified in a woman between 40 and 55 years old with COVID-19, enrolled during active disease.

This chain's CDR3 is CASSLRAGGGWPQHF. The CDR3 DNA is TGTGCCAGCAGCTTAAGGGCAGGGGGCGGATGGCCCCAGCATTTT. The chain is built from TRBV7-3 and TRBJ1-5, with 8 bases identical to TRBD1. This CDR3 is 15 amino acids long. Germline CDR1 reads SGHTA; CDR2 reads FQGTGA. V dropped 1 base and J dropped 9; count of bases not matched to a gene: 8.